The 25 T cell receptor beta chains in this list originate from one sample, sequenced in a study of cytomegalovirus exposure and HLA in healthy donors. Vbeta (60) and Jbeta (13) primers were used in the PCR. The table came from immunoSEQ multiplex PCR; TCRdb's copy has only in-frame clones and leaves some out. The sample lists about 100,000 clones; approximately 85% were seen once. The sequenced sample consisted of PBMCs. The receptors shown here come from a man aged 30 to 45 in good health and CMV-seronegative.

Here the CDR3 reads CASSLGGVRGSALKETQYF. CDR3 nucleotides: TGTGCCAGCAGTCTAGGGGGAGTTCGGGGTTCCGCCTTAAAAGAGACCCAGTACTTC. This rearrangement joins TRBV28 to TRBJ2-5; the D gene is possibly TRBD1 (6 bases). The germline gives CDR1 MDHEN, CDR2 SYDVKM. Trimming stripped 5 bases from V and 3 bases from J, with 28 bases between. The length of the CDR3 is 19 residues.

The CDR3 loop reads CASSPTGGAYEQYF. The CDR3 DNA reads as TGTGCCAGTAGCCCGACAGGCGGAGCCTACGAGCAGTACTTC. This rearrangement joins TRBV19 to TRBJ2-7; a possible D gene is TRBD1 (6 bases). Trimming stripped 6 bases from V and 2 bases from J, with 14 bases between. The CDR3 consists of 14 residues. Germline V gene data show CDR1 as LNHDA and CDR2 as SQIVND (reference sequence).

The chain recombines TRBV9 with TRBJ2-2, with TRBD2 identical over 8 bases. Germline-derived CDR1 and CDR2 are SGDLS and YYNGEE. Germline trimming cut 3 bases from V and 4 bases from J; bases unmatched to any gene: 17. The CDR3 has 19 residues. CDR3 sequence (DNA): TGTGCCAGCAGCGCCTACCCGGGACTAGAGCAAGTCCGCACCGGGGAGCTGTTTTTT. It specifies CASSAYPGLEQVRTGELFF.

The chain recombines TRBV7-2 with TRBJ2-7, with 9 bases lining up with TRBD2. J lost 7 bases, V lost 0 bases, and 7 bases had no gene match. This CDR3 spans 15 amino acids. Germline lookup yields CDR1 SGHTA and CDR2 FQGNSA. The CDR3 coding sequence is TGTGCCAGCAGCTTAGCGAGCGGGGGGTTGGGGGAGCAGTACTTC. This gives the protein CASSLASGGLGEQYF.

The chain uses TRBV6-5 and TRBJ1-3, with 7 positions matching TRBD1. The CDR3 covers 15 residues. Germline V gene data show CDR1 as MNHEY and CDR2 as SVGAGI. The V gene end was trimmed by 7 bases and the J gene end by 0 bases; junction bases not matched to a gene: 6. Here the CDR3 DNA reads TGTGCCAGCATTGACAGGGCGAACTCTGGAAACACCATATATTTT. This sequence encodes CASIDRANSGNTIYF.

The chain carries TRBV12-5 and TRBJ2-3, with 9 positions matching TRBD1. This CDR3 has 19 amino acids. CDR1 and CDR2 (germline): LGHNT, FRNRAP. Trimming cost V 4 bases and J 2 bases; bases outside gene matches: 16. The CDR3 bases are TGTGCTAGTGGTTCTTCAGCACAAGGCCGGGACAGGGACACAGATACGCAGTATTTT. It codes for CASGSSAQGRDRDTDTQYF. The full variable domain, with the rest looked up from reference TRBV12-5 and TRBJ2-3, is DARVTQTPRHKVTEMGQEVTMRCQPILGHNTVFWYRQTMMQGLELLAYFRNRAPLDDSGMPKDRFSAEMPDATLATLKIQPSEPRDSAVYFCASGSSAQGRDRDTDTQYFGPGTRLTVL.

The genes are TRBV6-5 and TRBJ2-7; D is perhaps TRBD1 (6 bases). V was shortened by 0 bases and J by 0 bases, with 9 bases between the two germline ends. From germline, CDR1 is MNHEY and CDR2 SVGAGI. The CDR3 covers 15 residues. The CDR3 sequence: CASSYSGTYSYEQYF. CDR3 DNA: TGTGCCAGCAGTTACTCGGGGACATACTCCTACGAGCAGTACTTC.

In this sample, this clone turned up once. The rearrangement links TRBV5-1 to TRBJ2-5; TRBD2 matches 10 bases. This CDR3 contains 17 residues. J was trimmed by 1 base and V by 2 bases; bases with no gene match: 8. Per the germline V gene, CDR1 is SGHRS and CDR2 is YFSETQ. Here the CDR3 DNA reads TGCGCCAGCAGCTTCTTTTCTCTAGCGGGGGCCCAAGAGACCCAGTACTTC. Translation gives CASSFFSLAGAQETQYF.

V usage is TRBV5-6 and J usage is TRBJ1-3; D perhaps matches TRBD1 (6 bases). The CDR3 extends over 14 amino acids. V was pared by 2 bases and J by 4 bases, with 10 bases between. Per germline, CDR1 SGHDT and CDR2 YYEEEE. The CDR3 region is CASSFGGSGNTIYF. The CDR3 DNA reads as TGTGCCAGCAGCTTTGGGGGCTCAGGAAACACCATATATTTT.

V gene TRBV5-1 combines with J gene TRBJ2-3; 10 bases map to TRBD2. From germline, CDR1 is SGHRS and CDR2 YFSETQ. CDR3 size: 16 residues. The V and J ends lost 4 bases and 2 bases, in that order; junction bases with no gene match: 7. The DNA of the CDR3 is TGCGCCAGCAGCCCCCCACTAGCGGGGAACACAGATACGCAGTATTTT. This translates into CASSPPLAGNTDTQYF.

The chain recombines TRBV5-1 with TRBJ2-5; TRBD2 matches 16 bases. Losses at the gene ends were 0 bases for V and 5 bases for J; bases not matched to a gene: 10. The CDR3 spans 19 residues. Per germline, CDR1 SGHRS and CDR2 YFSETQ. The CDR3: CASSLDPPGLAGGRETQYF. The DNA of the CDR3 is TGCGCCAGCAGCTTGGACCCCCCGGGACTAGCGGGGGGGCGGGAGACCCAGTACTTC.

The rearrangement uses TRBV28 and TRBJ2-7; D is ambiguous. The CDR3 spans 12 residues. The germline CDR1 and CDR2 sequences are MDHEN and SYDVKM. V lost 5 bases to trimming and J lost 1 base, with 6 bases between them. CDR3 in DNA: TGTGCCAGCAGTCCAGGTTCCTACGAGCAGTACTTC. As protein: CASSPGSYEQYF. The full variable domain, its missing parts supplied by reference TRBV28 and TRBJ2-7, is DVKVTQSSRYLVKRTGEKVFLECVQDMDHENMFWYRQDPGLGLRLIYFSYDVKMKEKGDIPEGYSVSREKKERFSLILESASTNQTSMYLCASSPGSYEQYFGPGTRLTVT.

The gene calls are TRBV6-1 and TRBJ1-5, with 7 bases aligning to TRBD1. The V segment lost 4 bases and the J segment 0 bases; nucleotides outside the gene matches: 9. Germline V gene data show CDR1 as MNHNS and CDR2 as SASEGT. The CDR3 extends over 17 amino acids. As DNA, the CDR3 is TGTGCCAGCAGTGGTTTGAACAGGGGTTATAGCAATCAGCCCCAGCATTTT. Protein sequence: CASSGLNRGYSNQPQHF.

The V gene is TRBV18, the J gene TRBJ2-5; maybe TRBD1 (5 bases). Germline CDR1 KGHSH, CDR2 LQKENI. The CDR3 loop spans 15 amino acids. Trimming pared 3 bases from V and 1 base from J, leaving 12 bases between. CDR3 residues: CASSPQGGAQETQYF. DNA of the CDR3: TGTGCCAGCTCACCGCAAGGTGGGGCCCAAGAGACCCAGTACTTC.

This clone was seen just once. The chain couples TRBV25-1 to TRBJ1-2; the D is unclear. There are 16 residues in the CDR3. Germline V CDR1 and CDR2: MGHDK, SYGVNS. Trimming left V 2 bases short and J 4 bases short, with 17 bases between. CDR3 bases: TGTGCCAGCAGTGAAGGCCCTCCAAGGTCAGGCTATGGCTACACCTTC. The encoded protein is CASSEGPPRSGYGYTF.

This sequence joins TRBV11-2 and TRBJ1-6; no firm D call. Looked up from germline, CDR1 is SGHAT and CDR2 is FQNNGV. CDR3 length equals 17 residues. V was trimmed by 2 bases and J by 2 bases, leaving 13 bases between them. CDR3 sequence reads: CASSLSWRVTYNSPLHF. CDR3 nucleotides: TGTGCCAGCAGCTTATCTTGGAGGGTAACCTATAATTCACCCCTCCACTTT. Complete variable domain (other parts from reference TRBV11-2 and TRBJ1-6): EAGVAQSPRYKIIEKRQSVAFWCNPISGHATLYWYQQILGQGPKLLIQFQNNGVVDDSQLPKDRFSAERLKGVDSTLKIQPAKLEDSAVYLCASSLSWRVTYNSPLHFGNGTRLTVT.

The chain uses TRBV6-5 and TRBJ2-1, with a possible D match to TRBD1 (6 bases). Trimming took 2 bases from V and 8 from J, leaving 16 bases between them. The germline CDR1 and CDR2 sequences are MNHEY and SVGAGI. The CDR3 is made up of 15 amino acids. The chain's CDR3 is CASSYVGAGGHEQFF. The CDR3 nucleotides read TGTGCCAGCAGTTACGTGGGGGCTGGGGGTCATGAGCAGTTCTTC.

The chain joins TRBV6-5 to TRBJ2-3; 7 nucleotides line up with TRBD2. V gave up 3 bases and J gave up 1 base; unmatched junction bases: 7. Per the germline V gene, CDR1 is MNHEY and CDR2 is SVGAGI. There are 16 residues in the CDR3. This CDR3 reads CASSYNYRGGTDTQYF. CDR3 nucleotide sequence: TGTGCCAGCAGTTATAACTACCGGGGGGGCACAGATACGCAGTATTTT.

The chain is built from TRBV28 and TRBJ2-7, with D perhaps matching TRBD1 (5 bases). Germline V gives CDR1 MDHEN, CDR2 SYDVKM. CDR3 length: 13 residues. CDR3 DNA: TGTGCTACGACAGCCGTTACTCCCTACGAGCAGTACTTC. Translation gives CATTAVTPYEQYF.

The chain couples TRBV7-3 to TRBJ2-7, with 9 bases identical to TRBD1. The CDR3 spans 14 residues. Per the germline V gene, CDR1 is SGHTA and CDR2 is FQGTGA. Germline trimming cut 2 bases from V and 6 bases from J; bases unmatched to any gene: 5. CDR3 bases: TGTGCCAGCAGCTTATATGGGACAGGGAGCGAGCAGTACTTC. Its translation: CASSLYGTGSEQYF.

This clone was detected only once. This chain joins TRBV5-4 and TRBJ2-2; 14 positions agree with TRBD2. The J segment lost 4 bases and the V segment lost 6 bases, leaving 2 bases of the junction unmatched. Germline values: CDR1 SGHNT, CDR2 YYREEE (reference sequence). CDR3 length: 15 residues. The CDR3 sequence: CASKGLAGGTGELFF. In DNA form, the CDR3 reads TGTGCCAGCAAAGGACTAGCGGGGGGCACCGGGGAGCTGTTTTTT.

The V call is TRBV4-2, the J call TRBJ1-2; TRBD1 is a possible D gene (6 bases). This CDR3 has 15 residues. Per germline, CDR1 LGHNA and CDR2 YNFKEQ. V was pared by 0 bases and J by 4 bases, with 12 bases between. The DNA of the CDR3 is TGTGCCAGCAGCCAAGAACAGGGAGACTTCTATGGCTACACCTTC. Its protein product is CASSQEQGDFYGYTF.

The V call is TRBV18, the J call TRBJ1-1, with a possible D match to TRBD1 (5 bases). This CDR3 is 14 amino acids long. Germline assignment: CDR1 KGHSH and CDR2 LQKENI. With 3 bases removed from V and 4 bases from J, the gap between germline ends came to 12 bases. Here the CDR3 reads CASSPASQGTEAFF. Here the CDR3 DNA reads TGTGCCAGCTCACCGGCGAGTCAGGGCACTGAAGCTTTCTTT.

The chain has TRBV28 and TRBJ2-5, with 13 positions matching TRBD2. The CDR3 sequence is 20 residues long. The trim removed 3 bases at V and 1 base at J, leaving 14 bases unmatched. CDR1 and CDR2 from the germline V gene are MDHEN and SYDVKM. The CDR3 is CASSLIGTSGDTLIQETQYF. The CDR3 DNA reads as TGTGCCAGCAGTTTGATAGGGACTAGCGGGGACACCCTGATCCAAGAGACCCAGTACTTC.

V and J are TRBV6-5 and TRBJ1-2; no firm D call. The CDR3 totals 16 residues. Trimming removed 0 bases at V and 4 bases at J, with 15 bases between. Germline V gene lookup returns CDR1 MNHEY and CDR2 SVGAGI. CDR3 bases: TGTGCCAGCAGTTACTCGATGGCGGGAGGTGGCTATGGCTACACCTTC. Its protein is CASSYSMAGGGYGYTF.